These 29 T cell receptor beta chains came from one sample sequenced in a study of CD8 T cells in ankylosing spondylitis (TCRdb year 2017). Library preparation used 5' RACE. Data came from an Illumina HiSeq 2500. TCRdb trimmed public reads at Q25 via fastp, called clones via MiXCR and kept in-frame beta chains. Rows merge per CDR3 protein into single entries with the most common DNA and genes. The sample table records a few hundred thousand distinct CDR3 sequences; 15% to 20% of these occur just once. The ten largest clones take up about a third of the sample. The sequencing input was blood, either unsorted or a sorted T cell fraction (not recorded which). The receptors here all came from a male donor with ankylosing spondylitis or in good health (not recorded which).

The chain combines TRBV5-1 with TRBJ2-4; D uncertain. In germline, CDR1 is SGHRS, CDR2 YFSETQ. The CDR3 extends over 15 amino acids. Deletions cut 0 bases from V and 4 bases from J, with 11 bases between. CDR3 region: CASSLGELGKNIQYF. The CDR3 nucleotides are TGCGCCAGCAGCTTGGGTGAGCTAGGGAAAAACATTCAGTACTTC. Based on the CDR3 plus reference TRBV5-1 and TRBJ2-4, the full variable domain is KAGVTQTPRYLIKTRGQQVTLSCSPISGHRSVSWYQQTPGQGLQFLFEYFSETQRNKGNFPGRFSGRQFSNSRSEMNVSTLELGDSALYLCASSLGELGKNIQYFGAGTRLSVL.

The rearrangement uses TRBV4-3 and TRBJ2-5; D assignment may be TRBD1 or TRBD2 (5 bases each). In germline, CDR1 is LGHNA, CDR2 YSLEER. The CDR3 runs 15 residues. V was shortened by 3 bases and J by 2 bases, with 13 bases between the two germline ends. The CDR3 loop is CASSQGWDVQETQYF. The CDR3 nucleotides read TGCGCCAGCAGCCAGGGCTGGGACGTTCAAGAGACCCAGTACTTC.

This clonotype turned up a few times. DNA for the CDR3: TGTGCCATCAGTGAGCCGGGACAGGCGCAAGAGACCCAGTACTTC. Protein: CAISEPGQAQETQYF. V is TRBV10-3 and J is TRBJ2-5, with 8 bases matching TRBD1. The V gene end was trimmed by 2 bases and the J gene end by 2 bases; junction bases not matched to a gene: 4. This CDR3 region has 15 residues. The germline CDR1 and CDR2 sequences are ENHRY and SYGVKD.

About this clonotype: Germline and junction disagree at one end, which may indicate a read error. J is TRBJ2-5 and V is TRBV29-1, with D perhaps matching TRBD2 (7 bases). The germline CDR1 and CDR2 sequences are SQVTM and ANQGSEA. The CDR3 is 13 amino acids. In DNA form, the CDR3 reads TGCAGCGTCGAAGGGGGGGTTCAAGAGACCCAGTACTTC. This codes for CSVEGGVQETQYF.

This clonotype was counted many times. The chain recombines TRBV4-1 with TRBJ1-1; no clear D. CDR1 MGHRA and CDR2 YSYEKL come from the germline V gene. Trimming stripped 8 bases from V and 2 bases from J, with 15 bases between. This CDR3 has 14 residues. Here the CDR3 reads CASQDWEGNTEAFF. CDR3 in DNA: TGCGCCAGCCAGGACTGGGAGGGCAACACTGAAGCTTTCTTT.

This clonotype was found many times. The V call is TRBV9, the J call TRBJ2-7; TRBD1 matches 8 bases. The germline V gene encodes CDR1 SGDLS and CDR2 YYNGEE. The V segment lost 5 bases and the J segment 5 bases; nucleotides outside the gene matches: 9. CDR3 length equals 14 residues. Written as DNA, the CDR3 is TGTGCCAGCAGTTCCACTGACAGGGGCCACGAGCAGTACTTC. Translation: CASSSTDRGHEQYF.

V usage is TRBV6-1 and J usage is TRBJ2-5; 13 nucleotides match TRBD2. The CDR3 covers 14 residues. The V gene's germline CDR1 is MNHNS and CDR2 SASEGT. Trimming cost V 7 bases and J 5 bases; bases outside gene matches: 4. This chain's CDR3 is CASNGLAGVETQYF. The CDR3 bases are TGTGCCAGCAATGGACTAGCGGGAGTGGAGACCCAGTACTTC.

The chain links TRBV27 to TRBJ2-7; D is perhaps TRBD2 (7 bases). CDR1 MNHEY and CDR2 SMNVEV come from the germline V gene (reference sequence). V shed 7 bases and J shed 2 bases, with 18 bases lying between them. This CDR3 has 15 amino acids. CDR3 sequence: CASTQAGGLAYEQYF. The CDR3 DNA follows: TGTGCCAGCACCCAAGCCGGGGGGCTAGCCTACGAGCAGTACTTC.

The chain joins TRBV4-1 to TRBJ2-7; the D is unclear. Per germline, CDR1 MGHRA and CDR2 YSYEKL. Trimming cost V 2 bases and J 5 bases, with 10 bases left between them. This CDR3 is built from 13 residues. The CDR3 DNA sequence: TGCGCCAGCAGCCAATATGGGGTCCACGAGCAGTACTTC. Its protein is CASSQYGVHEQYF.

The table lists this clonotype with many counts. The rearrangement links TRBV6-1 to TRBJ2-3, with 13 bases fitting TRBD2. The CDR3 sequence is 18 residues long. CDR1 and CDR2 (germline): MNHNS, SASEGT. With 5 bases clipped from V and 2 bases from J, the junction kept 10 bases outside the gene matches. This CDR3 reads CASSLRTSGSLNTDTQYF. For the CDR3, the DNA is TGTGCCAGCAGTCTTAGGACTAGCGGGAGTCTAAACACAGATACGCAGTATTTT.

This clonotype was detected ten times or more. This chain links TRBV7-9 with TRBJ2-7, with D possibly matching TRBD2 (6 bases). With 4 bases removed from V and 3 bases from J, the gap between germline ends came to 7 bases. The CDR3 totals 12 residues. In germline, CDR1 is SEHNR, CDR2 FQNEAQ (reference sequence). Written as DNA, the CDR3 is TGTGCCAGCAGCTACGGGAGCTACGAGCAGTACTTC. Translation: CASSYGSYEQYF.

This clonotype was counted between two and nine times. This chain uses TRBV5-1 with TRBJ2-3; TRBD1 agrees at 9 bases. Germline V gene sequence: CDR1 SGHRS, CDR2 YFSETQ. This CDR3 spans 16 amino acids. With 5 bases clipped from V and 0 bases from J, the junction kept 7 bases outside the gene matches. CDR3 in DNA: TGCGCCAGCAGAAGGGACAGGGACTCTAGCACAGATACGCAGTATTTT. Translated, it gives CASRRDRDSSTDTQYF.

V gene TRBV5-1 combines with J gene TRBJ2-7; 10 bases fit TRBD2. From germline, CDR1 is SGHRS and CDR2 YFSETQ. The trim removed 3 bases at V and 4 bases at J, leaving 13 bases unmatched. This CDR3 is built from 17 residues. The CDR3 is CASSSSASGGYYYEQYF. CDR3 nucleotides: TGCGCCAGCAGCTCAAGCGCTAGCGGGGGATACTATTACGAGCAGTACTTC.

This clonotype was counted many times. The DNA for the CDR3 is TGTGCCAGCAGCTCTCCCCTGGATAGCGGGAGTGCCACCGGGGAGCTGTTTTTT. Translation gives CASSSPLDSGSATGELFF. The chain uses TRBV11-1 and TRBJ2-2, with 9 bases matching TRBD2. V trimming: 4 bases; J trimming: 4 bases; junction bases outside the gene matches: 13. Germline CDR1 and CDR2: SGHAT and FQDESV (reference sequence). The length of the CDR3 is 18 residues.

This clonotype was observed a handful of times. The CDR3 loop reads CASREGPYSNQPQHF. For the CDR3, the DNA is TGTGCCAGCAGGGAGGGACCTTATAGCAATCAGCCCCAGCATTTT. The chain uses TRBV27 and TRBJ1-5, with D possibly TRBD1 on 5 matching bases. The CDR3 extends over 15 amino acids. Germline V gene data show CDR1 as MNHEY and CDR2 as SMNVEV (reference sequence). The V gene lost 6 bases and the J gene lost 0 bases, with 12 bases spanning the gap.

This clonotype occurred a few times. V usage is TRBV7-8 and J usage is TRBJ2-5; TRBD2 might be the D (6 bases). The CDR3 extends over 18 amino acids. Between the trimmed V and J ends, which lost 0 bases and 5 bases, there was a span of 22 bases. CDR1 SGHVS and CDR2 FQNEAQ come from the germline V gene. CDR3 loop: CASSLAMMREVGLETQYF. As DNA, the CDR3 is TGTGCCAGCAGCTTAGCGATGATGAGGGAGGTGGGTCTGGAGACCCAGTACTTC.

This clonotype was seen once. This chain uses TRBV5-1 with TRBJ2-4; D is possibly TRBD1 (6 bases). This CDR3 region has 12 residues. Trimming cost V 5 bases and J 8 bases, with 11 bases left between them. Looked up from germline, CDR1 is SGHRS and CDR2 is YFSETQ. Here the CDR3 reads CASSLSGDIQYF. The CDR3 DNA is TGCGCCAGCAGTTTATCAGGGGACATTCAGTACTTC.

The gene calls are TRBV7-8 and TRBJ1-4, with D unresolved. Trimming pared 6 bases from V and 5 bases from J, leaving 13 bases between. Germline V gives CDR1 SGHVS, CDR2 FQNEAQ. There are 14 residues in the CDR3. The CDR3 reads CASRPPSRNEKLFF. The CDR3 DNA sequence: TGTGCCAGCAGGCCTCCGAGTAGGAATGAAAAACTGTTTTTT.

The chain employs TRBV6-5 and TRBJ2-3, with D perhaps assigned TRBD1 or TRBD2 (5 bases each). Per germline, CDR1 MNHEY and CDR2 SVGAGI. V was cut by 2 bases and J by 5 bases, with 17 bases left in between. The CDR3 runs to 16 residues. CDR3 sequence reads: CASSYGGREKKDTQYF. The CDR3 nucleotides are TGTGCCAGCAGTTACGGGGGACGAGAAAAAAAAGATACGCAGTATTTT.

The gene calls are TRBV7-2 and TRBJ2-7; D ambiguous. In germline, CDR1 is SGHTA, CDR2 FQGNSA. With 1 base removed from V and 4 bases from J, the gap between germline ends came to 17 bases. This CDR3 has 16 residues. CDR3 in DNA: TGTGCCAGCAGCTTAGAGTCGGCAGCCCATCCTTACGAGCAGTACTTC. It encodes CASSLESAAHPYEQYF.

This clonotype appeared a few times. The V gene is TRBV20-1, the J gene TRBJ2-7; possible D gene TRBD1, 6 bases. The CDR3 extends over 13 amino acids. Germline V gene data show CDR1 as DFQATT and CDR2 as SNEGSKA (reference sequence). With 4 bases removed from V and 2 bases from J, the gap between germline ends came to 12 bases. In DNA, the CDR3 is TGCAGTGCTACCGACAGGACCGCCTACGAGCAGTACTTC. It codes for CSATDRTAYEQYF.

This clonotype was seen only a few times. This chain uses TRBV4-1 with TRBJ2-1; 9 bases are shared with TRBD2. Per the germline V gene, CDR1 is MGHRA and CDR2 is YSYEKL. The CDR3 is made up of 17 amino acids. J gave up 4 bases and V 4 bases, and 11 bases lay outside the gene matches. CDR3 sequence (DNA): TGCGCCAGCAGCCCCCCTGGTGGGAGCGGGGGGTACAATGAGCAGTTCTTC. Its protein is CASSPPGGSGGYNEQFF.

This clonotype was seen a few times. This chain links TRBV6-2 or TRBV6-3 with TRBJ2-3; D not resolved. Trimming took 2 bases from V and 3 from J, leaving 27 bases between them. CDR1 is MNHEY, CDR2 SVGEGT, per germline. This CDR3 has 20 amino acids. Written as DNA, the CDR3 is TGTGCCAGCAGTTACACATCTTGTATGAAGGCGGTTCCAGGAACAGATACGCAGTATTTT. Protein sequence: CASSYTSCMKAVPGTDTQYF.

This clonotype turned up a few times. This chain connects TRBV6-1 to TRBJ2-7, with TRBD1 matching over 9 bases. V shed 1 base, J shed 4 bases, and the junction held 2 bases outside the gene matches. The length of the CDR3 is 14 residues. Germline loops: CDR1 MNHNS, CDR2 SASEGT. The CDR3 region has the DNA TGTGCCAGCAGTGAAGGTGGACAGGGGTACGAGCAGTACTTC. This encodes CASSEGGQGYEQYF.

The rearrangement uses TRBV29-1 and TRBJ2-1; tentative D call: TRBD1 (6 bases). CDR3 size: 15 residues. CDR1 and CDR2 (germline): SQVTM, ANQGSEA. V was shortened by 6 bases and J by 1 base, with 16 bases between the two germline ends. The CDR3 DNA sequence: TGCAGCGTGGCCTGGACAGAGAATTCCTACAATGAGCAGTTCTTC. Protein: CSVAWTENSYNEQFF.

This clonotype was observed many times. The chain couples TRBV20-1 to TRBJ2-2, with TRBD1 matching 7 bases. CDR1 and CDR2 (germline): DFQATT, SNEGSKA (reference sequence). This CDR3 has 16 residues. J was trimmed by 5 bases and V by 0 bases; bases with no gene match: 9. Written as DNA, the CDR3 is TGCAGTGCTAGAGATGGAGAGACAGGGCATACCGGGGAGCTGTTTTTT. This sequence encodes CSARDGETGHTGELFF.

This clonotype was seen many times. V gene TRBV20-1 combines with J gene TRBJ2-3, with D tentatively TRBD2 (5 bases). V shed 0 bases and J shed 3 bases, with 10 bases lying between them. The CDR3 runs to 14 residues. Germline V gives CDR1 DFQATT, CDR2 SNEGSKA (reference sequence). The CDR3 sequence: CSARDRGSTDTQYF. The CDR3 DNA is TGCAGTGCTAGAGATCGTGGGAGTACAGATACGCAGTATTTT.

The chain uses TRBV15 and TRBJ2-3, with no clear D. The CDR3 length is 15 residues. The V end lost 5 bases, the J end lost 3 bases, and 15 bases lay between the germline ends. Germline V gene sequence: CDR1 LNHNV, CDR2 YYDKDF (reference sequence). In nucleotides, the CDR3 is TGTGCCACCAGCCCGGGTCCGGGCCTAACAGATACGCAGTATTTT. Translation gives CATSPGPGLTDTQYF.

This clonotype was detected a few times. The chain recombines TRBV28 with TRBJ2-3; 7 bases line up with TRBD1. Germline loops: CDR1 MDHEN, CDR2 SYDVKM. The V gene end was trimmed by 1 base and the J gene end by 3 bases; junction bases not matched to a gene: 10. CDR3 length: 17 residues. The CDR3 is CASSLYEGASGTDTQYF. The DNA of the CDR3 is TGTGCCAGCAGTTTATACGAGGGGGCGTCGGGGACAGATACGCAGTATTTT.